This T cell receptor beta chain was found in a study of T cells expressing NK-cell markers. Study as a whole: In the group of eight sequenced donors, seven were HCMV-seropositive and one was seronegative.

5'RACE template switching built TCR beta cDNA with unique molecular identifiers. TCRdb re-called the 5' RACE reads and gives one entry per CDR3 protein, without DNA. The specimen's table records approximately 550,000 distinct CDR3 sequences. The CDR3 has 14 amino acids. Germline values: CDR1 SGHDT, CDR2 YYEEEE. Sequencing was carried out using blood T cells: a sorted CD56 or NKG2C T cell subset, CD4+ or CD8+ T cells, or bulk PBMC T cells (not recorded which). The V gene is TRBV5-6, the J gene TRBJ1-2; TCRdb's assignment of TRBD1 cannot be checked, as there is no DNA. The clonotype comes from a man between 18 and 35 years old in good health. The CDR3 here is CASSFVGQGSGYTF.